This TCR beta chain is from a study of T cell responses to AZD1222 COVID-19 vaccine. General study findings and limits: The donor group comprised mostly white British people and more females; the analysis possibly underestimated clonal diversity. Vaccination with two AZD1222 doses was followed by a rise in Spike-specific TCR breadth and depth.

Remarks on this clone: Its antigen is undetermined.

The CDR3 spans 13 residues. V dropped 3 bases and J dropped 5 bases, with 8 bases sitting between them. Per the germline V gene, CDR1 is SNHLY and CDR2 is FYNNEI. The repertoire was sequenced with immunoSEQ multiplex PCR; TCRdb's copy has only in-frame clones and lacks some. The data contain around 56,000 clones, around 89% of them seen just once; the ten biggest clones take up 13% to 15%. The chain links TRBV2 to TRBJ2-4; no clear D gene. The sequencing used peripheral blood, collected 28 days after the second AZD1222 dose. This TCR was recovered from an adult who received the AZD1222 COVID-19 vaccine. The CDR3 region has the DNA TGTGCCAGCAGTGATGGCCCTCAAAACATTCAGTACTTC. Translation: CASSDGPQNIQYF.